Reported below is one T cell receptor beta chain. The target antigen is unknown. This sample was included in a study of CD8 T cells in Susac syndrome. Findings of the study overall: As the study acknowledged, the number of individuals in its TCR sequencing and HLA analysis was relatively small.

The CDR3 extends over 9 amino acids. Per germline, CDR1 DFQATT and CDR2 SNEGSKA (reference sequence). Random hexamers primed reverse transcription of roughly 0.5 to 1 ug RNA. Amplification of TCR beta CDR3 by immunoSEQ multiplex PCR spanned 54 Vbeta and 13 Jbeta. Each CDR3 protein is one row after TCRdb ran MiXCR on the immunoSEQ multiplex PCR reads. The sample gives roughly 120,000 distinct CDR3 sequences, more than 80% of which show up once; less than 0.4% is in the top ten. Sequencing targeted TCR beta in T cells from blood (CD8+ and CD4+). Through negative isolation, CD4+ and CD8+ T cells were obtained, while TEMRA cells were enriched using FACS.

This receptor was obtained from a human donor with multiple sclerosis. This rearrangement joins TRBV20-1 to TRBJ2-3, with unresolved D. The specimen sequenced was CD8+ T cells from PBMCs. CDR3 DNA sequence: TGCAGGCACACAGATACGCAGTATTTT. Translated, it gives CRHTDTQYF.